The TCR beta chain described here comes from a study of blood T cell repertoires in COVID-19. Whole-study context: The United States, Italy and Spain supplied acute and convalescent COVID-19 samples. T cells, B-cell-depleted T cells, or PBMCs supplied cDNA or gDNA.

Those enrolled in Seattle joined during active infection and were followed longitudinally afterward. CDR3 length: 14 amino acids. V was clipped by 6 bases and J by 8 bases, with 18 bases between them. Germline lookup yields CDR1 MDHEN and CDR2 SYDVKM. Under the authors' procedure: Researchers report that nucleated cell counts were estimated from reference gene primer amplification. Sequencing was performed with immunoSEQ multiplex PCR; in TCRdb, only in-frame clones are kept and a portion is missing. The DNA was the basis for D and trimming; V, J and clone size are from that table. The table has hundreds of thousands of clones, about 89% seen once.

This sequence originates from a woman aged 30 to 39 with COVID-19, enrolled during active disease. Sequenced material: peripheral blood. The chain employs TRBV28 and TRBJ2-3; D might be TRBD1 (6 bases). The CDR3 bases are TGTGCCAGCAGCTCGCCAACAGGGCCAGGTACGCAGTATTTT. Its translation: CASSSPTGPGTQYF.